The 11 T cell receptor beta chains presented below share a single source sample, sequenced in a study of CD8+CD57+ T cells in acquired aplastic anemia. The use of genomic DNA as template underpinned the TCR beta VDJ and CDR3 profiling. Each CDR3 protein gets one entry after TCRdb re-called the reads with MiXCR. The table lists 250,000 to 300,000 distinct CDR3 sequences, 55% to 60% of them singletons. The source material was sorted CD4+, CD8+, or CD8+CD57+ T cells (not recorded which) from PBMCs. Receptors were obtained from a human donor with severe aplastic anemia or a healthy control (not recorded which).

This clonotype was recorded at least ten times. The chain uses TRBV27 and TRBJ1-2; tentatively, D is TRBD1 (6 bases). Trimming removed 3 bases from V and 7 bases from J, with 12 bases in between. This CDR3 region has 13 residues. CDR1 is MNHEY and CDR2 is SMNVEV in the germline V gene (reference sequence). The CDR3 nucleotides are TGTGCCAGCAGTTTTCGGGACATCGGTGGCTACACCTTC. This sequence encodes CASSFRDIGGYTF.

This clonotype showed up many times. This rearrangement joins TRBV7-8 to TRBJ1-2, with D unresolved. This CDR3 has 13 amino acids. Germline CDR1 SGHVS, CDR2 FQNEAQ. Trimming left V 1 base short and J 4 bases short, with 7 bases between. Here the CDR3 reads CASSLEQLYGYTF. For the CDR3, the DNA is TGTGCCAGCAGCTTAGAACAGCTCTATGGCTACACCTTC.

V and J are TRBV2 and TRBJ2-6; D remains ambiguous. Trimming stripped 3 bases from V and 1 base from J, with 4 bases between. The CDR3 is 14 residues long. The germline gives CDR1 SNHLY, CDR2 FYNNEI. The CDR3 reads CASSEASGANVLTF. The DNA for the CDR3 is TGTGCCAGCAGTGAGGCATCTGGGGCCAACGTCCTGACTTTC.

The J gene is TRBJ1-3, the V gene TRBV29-1, with a tentative D call TRBD1 (5 bases). The CDR3 runs 14 residues. V lost 7 bases and J 3 bases, leaving 16 bases between the germline ends. From germline, CDR1 is SQVTM and CDR2 ANQGSEA. The CDR3 loop is CSASEGARGNTIYF. CDR3 nucleotides: TGCAGCGCCAGTGAAGGGGCGCGTGGAAACACCATATATTTT.

This clonotype was counted many times. The V and J genes are TRBV5-1 and TRBJ2-7; no clear D. The CDR3 spans 14 residues. Germline-derived CDR1 and CDR2 are SGHRS and YFSETQ. Between the trimmed V and J ends, which lost 4 bases and 3 bases, there was a span of 14 bases. DNA for the CDR3: TGCGCCAGCAGCCCAGTTACGGGTGGCTACGAGCAGTACTTC. Translated: CASSPVTGGYEQYF.

Details on this clonotype: A much more abundant neighbour one base away suggests this may be a read error. V is TRBV6-5 and J is TRBJ2-1, with 9 nucleotides matching TRBD1. From germline, CDR1 is MNHEY and CDR2 SVGAGI. The CDR3 has 16 residues. In DNA form, the CDR3 reads TGTGCCAGCAGTTACTCCGGACAGGGGTTCGACAATGAGCAGTCCTTC. It encodes CASSYSGQGFDNEQSF.

The chain joins TRBV20-1 to TRBJ2-3; a possible D gene is TRBD2 (5 bases). The CDR3 is made up of 13 amino acids. Trimming took off 0 bases at V and 3 bases at J, with 7 bases between the two ends. Germline loops: CDR1 DFQATT, CDR2 SNEGSKA (reference sequence). This CDR3 is CSARETGTDTQYF. As DNA, the CDR3 is TGCAGTGCTAGAGAGACGGGGACAGATACGCAGTATTTT.

This clonotype has a count of ten or more. The chain recombines TRBV9 with TRBJ1-6; D is perhaps TRBD1 (6 bases). The germline gives CDR1 SGDLS, CDR2 YYNGEE. V was pared by 4 bases and J by 8 bases, with 16 bases between. This CDR3 is built from 15 residues. The CDR3: CASSPRGGLDSPLHF. CDR3 nucleotides: TGTGCCAGCAGCCCGAGGGGGGGTCTGGATTCACCCCTCCACTTT.

V usage is TRBV7-9 and J usage is TRBJ1-1; D is unclear. The CDR3 consists of 12 residues. CDR1 is SEHNR and CDR2 is FQNEAQ in the germline V gene (reference sequence). V shed 5 bases and J shed 4 bases, with 8 bases lying between them. This CDR3 reads CASSLTVTEAFF. CDR3 bases: TGTGCCAGCAGCCTGACCGTCACTGAAGCTTTCTTT.

This clonotype was seen more than once but under ten times. This rearrangement joins TRBV20-1 to TRBJ1-1; no clear D gene. Between the trimmed V and J ends, which lost 6 bases and 1 base, there was a span of 9 bases. Germline-derived CDR1 and CDR2 are DFQATT and SNEGSKA (reference sequence). This CDR3 region has 12 residues. The CDR3 spells CSATRQNTEAFF. CDR3 nucleotide sequence: TGCAGTGCCACTCGACAGAACACTGAAGCTTTCTTT.

This chain uses TRBV25-1 with TRBJ2-3; no reliable D call. The CDR3 contains 12 residues. Germline-derived CDR1 and CDR2 are MGHDK and SYGVNS. V lost 4 bases, J lost 2 bases, and 4 bases lay in between. The DNA for the CDR3 is TGTGCCAGCAGTGCTTACACAGATACGCAGTATTTT. Protein sequence: CASSAYTDTQYF.